This entry is about one TCR beta chain. The CDR3 has 11 residues. Trimming stripped 6 bases from V and 0 bases from J, with 3 bases between. Germline V gene data show CDR1 as MNHNS and CDR2 as SASEGT. Produced via immunoSEQ multiplex PCR; TCRdb's table is partial and in-frame only. The table includes 61,000 or so clones, just under 95% detected once. This specimen comes from a study of T cell changes during pregnancy in multiple sclerosis. The chain joins TRBV6-1 to TRBJ2-7; no definite D call. The origin of this receptor is a female donor with multiple sclerosis, enrolled in a pregnancy study. The sample was CD4+ T cells from peripheral blood mononuclear cells, taken before pregnancy. The CDR3 region is CASRLSYEQYF. CDR3 coding DNA: TGTGCCAGCAGACTCTCCTACGAGCAGTACTTC.